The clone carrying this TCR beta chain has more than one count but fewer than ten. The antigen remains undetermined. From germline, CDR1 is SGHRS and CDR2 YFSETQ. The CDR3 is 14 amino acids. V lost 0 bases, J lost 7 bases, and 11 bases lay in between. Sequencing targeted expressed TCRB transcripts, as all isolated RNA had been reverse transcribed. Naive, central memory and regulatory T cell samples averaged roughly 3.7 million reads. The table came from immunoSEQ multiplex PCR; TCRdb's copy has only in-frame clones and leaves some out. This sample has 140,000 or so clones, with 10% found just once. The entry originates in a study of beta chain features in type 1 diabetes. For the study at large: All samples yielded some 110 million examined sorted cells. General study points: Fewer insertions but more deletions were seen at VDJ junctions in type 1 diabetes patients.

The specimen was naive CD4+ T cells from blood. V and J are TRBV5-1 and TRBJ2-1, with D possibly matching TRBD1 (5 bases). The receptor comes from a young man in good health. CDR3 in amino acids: CASSLVGALNEQFF. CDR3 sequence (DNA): TGCGCCAGCAGCTTGGTTGGGGCCCTTAATGAGCAGTTCTTC.